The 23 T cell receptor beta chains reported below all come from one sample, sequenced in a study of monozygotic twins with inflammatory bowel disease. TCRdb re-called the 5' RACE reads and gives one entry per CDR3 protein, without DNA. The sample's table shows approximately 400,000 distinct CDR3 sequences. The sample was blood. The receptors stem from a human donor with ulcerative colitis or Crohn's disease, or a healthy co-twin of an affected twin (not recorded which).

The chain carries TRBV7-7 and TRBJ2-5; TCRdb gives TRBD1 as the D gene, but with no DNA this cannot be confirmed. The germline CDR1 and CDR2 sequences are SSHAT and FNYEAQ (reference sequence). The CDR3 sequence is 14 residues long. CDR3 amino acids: CASSFSGGAETQYF.

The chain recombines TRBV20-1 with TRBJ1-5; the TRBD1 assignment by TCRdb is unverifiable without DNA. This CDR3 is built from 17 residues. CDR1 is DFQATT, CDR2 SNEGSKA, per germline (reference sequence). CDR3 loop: CSATIGAGRFSNQPQHF.

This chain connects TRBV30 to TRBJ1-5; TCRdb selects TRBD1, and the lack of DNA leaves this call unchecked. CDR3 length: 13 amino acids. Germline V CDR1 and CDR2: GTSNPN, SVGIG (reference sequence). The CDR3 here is CAWSPRGDQPQHF.

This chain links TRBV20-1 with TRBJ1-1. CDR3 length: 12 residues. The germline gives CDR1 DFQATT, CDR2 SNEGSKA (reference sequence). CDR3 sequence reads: CSASLVDTEAFF.

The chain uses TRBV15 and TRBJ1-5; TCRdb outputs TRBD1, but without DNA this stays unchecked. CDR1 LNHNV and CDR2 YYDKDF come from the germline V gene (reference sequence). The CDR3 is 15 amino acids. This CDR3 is CATSREGTGNQPQHF. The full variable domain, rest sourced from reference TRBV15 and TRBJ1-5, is DAMVIQNPRYQVTQFGKPVTLSCSQTLNHNVMYWYQQKSSQAPKLLFHYYDKDFNNEADTPDNFQSRRPNTSFCFLDIRSPGLGDTAMYLCATSREGTGNQPQHFGDGTRLSIL.

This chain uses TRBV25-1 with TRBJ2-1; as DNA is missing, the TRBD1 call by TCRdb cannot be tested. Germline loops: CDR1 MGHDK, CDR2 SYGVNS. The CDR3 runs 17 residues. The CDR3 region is CASSVSRQPPQGGEQFF. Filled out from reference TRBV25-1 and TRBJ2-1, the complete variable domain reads EADIYQTPRYLVIGTGKKITLECSQTMGHDKMYWYQQDPGMELHLIHYSYGVNSTEKGDLSSESTVSRIRTEHFPLTLESARPSHTSQYLCASSVSRQPPQGGEQFFGPGTRLTVL.

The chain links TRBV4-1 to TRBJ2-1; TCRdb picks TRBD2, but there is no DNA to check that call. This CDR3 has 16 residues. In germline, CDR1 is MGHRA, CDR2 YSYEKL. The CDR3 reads CASSQENLAGVNEQFF.

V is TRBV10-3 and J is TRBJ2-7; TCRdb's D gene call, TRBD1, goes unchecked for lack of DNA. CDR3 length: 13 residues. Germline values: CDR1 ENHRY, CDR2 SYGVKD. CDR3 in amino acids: CAIRGTGGWEQYF.

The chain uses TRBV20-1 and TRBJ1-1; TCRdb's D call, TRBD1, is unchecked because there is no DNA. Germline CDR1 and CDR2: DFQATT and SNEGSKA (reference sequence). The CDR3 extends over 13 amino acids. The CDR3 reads CSARTGANTEAFF.

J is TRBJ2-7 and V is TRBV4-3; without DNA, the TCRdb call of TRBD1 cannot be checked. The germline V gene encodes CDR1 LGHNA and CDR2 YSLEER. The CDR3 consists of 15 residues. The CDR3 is CASSQESGRRYEQYF.

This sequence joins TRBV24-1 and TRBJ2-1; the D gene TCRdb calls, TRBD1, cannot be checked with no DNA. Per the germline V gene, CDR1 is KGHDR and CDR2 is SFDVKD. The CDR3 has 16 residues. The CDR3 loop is CATSDLPDRAYNEQFF.

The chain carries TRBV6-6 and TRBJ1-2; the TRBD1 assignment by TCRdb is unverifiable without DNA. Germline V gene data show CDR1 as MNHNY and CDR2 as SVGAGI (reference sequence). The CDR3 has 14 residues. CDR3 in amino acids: CASSSKGGFYGYTF.

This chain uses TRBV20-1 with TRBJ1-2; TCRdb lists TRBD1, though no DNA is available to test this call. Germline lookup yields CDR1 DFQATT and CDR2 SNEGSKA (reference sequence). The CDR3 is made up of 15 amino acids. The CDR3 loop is CSATPLTEGRDGYTF.

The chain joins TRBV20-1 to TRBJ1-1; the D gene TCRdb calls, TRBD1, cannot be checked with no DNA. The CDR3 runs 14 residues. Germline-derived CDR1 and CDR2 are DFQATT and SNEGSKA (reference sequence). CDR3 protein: CSARKTGAHTEAFF.

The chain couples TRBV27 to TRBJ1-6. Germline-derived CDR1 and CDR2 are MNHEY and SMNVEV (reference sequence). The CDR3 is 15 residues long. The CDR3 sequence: CASSDGLLSGSPLHF.

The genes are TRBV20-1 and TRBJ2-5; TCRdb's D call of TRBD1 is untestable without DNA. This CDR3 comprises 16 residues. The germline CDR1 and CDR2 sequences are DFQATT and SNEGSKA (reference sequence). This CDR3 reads CSAREWALAGQETQYF.

CDR3: CASRTLWAGNTEAFF. This chain links TRBV28 with TRBJ1-1. Looked up from germline, CDR1 is MDHEN and CDR2 is SYDVKM. The CDR3 spans 15 residues.

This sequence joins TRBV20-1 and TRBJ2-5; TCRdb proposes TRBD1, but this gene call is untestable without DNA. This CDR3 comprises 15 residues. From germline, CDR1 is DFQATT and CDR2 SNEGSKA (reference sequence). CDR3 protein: CSATPRRQGGQTQYF.

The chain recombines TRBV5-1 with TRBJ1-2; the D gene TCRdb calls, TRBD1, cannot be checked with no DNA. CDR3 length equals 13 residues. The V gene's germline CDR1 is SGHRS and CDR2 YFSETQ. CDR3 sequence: CAVSSGPNYGYTF.

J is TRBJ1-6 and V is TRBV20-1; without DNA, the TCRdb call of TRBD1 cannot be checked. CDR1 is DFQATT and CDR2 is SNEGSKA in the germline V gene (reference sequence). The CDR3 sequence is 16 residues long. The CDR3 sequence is CSARVGVGGGGSPLHF.

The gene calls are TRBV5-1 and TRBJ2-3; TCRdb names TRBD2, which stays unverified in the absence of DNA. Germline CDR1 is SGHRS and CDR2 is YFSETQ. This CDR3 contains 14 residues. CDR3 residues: CASSPQRAPDTQYF.

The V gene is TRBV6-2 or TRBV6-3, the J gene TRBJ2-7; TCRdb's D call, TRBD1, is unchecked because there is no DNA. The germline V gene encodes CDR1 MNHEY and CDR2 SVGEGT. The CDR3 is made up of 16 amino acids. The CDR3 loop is CASSYSGTGPDYEQYF.

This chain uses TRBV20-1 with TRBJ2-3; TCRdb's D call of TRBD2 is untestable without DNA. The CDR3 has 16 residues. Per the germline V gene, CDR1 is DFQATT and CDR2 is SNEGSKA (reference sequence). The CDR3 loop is CSASRLGGPSTDTQYF.